These 24 T cell receptor beta chains were sequenced from one sample in a study of identical twins. TCRdb ran MiXCR on the 5' RACE reads and lists one entry per CDR3 protein. The repertoire holds approximately 1.8 million distinct CDR3 sequences, with less than 35% as singletons. Sequencing input: cord blood. The receptors here all came from a newborn girl in good health.

The chain recombines TRBV5-6 with TRBJ2-7; D is uncertain. CDR3 length equals 17 residues. The germline gives CDR1 SGHDT, CDR2 YYEEEE. The germline V and J ends were trimmed by 4 bases and 7 bases, with 27 bases remaining between them. This CDR3 reads CASSPLIRVRSSNEQYF. The DNA for the CDR3 is TGTGCCAGCAGCCCCCTCATACGGGTCCGATCTTCCAATGAGCAGTACTTC.

The chain combines TRBV4-1 with TRBJ2-5; a weak D match, TRBD1 (6 bases). V was trimmed by 3 bases and J by 5 bases, leaving 10 bases between them. CDR1 and CDR2 from the germline V gene are MGHRA and YSYEKL. This CDR3 region has 13 residues. This CDR3 is CASSQHQGETQYF. The CDR3 bases are TGCGCCAGCAGCCAGCACCAGGGGGAGACCCAGTACTTC.

This clonotype has only a few counts. This chain connects TRBV29-1 to TRBJ2-1, with 7 bases lining up with TRBD2. The CDR3 has 13 amino acids. The ends lost 5 bases at V and 2 bases at J; junction bases unmatched: 3. The germline V gene has CDR1 SQVTM and CDR2 ANQGSEA. CDR3 in amino acids: CSVRGVAYNEQFF. Written as DNA, the CDR3 is TGCAGCGTTCGGGGGGTCGCCTACAATGAGCAGTTCTTC.

This clonotype was found a few times. This rearrangement joins TRBV6-1 to TRBJ2-1; D is uncertain. The last part of the DNA fits TRBJ2-7 better; the J call may be wrong. Germline V gene data show CDR1 as MNHNS and CDR2 as SASEGT. The CDR3 loop spans 14 amino acids. CDR3 sequence: CASSRLLPYNEQYF. For the CDR3, the DNA is TGTGCCAGCAGCCGACTCCTACCCTACAATGAGCAGTACTTC.

In its sample, this clonotype was seen a few times. This chain links TRBV4-1 with TRBJ1-6; the match to TRBD1 covers 7 bases. CDR1 is MGHRA and CDR2 is YSYEKL in the germline V gene. The CDR3 is 15 residues long. With 6 bases clipped from V and 5 bases from J, the junction kept 7 bases outside the gene matches. The CDR3: CASRNRGSDNSPLHF. In DNA, the CDR3 is TGCGCCAGCAGAAACAGGGGATCGGATAATTCACCCCTCCACTTT.

The CDR3 coding sequence is TGTGCCAGCAGCCAGGACAGGGGAAAATACAATGAGCAGTTCTTC. Protein: CASSQDRGKYNEQFF. The chain has TRBV11-2 and TRBJ2-1; the match to TRBD1 covers 9 bases. Germline V gene sequence: CDR1 SGHAT, CDR2 FQNNGV. The CDR3 sequence is 15 residues long. J gave up 4 bases and V 5 bases, and 6 bases lay outside the gene matches.

The chain has TRBV27 and TRBJ2-3; D gene ambiguous. This CDR3 contains 15 residues. CDR1 and CDR2 (germline): MNHEY, SMNVEV (reference sequence). The V gene lost 0 bases and the J gene lost 4 bases, with 11 bases spanning the gap. CDR3 bases: TGTGCCAGCAGTTTATCGCGGACCACCGCAGATACGCAGTATTTT. It encodes CASSLSRTTADTQYF.

This clonotype was detected only a few times. The V gene is TRBV20-1, the J gene TRBJ1-3, with D possibly being TRBD1 (5 bases). Trimming left V 0 bases short and J 5 bases short, with 23 bases between. From germline, CDR1 is DFQATT and CDR2 SNEGSKA (reference sequence). This CDR3 is built from 18 residues. CDR3 loop: CSARDQPGPGGGRNTIYF. CDR3 bases: TGCAGTGCTAGAGATCAACCTGGCCCGGGGGGAGGAAGAAACACCATATATTTT.

This clonotype was observed a few times. The chain links TRBV12-5 to TRBJ1-2; 8 bases map to TRBD1. CDR3 size: 14 residues. CDR1 LGHNT and CDR2 FRNRAP come from the germline V gene. Unmatched junction bases numbered 6, after V lost 5 bases and J lost 4 bases. CDR3 sequence (DNA): TGTGCTAGTGGTCTCTCAGGGGGCAGCTATGGCTACACCTTC. As protein: CASGLSGGSYGYTF.

This clonotype was recorded a few times. The chain recombines TRBV3-1 with TRBJ2-1; 13 bases are shared with TRBD2. The junction had 4 bases not matched to a gene; V was cut back by 1 base and J by 10 bases. CDR3 length: 15 residues. Germline CDR1 and CDR2: LGHDT and YNNKEL (reference sequence). The CDR3 is CASSQGLAGGREQFF. Written as DNA, the CDR3 is TGTGCCAGCAGCCAAGGACTAGCGGGAGGCAGGGAGCAGTTCTTC.

In this sample, this clonotype turned up a few times. The chain links TRBV9 to TRBJ2-4, with D tentatively TRBD2 (7 bases). Trimming pared 0 bases from V and 3 bases from J, leaving 13 bases between. CDR1 is SGDLS, CDR2 YYNGEE, per germline. The CDR3 consists of 16 residues. In DNA, the CDR3 is TGTGCCAGCAGCGTAGAGGGGGGGGGAGGCAAAAACATTCAGTACTTC. Translated, it gives CASSVEGGGGKNIQYF.

On this clonotype itself: Germline is not matched at one junction end, which may reflect a read error. The rearrangement uses TRBV10-2 and TRBJ1-6, with D unresolved. Germline V gene sequence: CDR1 WSHSY, CDR2 SAAADI. The CDR3 sequence is 15 residues long. CDR3 DNA sequence: TGCGCCAGCGGTGACCTCAGCTCCTATAATTCACCCCTCCACTTT. It specifies CASGDLSSYNSPLHF.

This chain joins TRBV6-2 or TRBV6-3 and TRBJ2-7, with TRBD2 as a possible D gene (7 bases). Germline CDR1 is MNHEY and CDR2 is SVGEGT. Trimming took off 0 bases at V and 7 bases at J, with 22 bases between the two ends. The CDR3 is 17 amino acids. CDR3 residues: CASSYSRTRGTHDEQYF. The CDR3 DNA sequence: TGTGCCAGCAGTTACTCGAGGACTAGGGGGACCCACGATGAGCAGTACTTC.

This CDR3 reads CASSFDFGGIHTDTQYF. The CDR3 coding sequence is TGTGCCAGCAGTTTCGATTTTGGGGGGATCCACACAGATACGCAGTATTTT. The chain employs TRBV12-3 or TRBV12-4 and TRBJ2-3; weak D call: TRBD2 (6 bases). Trimming removed 3 bases from V and 2 bases from J, with 18 bases in between. The CDR3 runs 17 residues.

In this sample, this clonotype turned up a few times. This chain uses TRBV2 with TRBJ2-3; D not resolved. Trimming removed 9 bases at V and 6 bases at J, with 16 bases between. CDR3 length equals 13 residues. The germline CDR1 and CDR2 sequences are SNHLY and FYNNEI. The CDR3 protein is CARRRSRQDTQYF. The CDR3 bases are TGTGCCAGGCGGCGGTCTAGGCAGGATACGCAGTATTTT.

The gene calls are TRBV4-2 and TRBJ2-3; TRBD2 aligns across 11 bases. Germline V CDR1 and CDR2: LGHNA, YNFKEQ. Trimming took 3 bases from V and 4 from J; bases not matched to a gene: 6. The CDR3 consists of 16 residues. Here the CDR3 reads CASSQVAGGSADTQYF. DNA for the CDR3: TGTGCCAGCAGCCAGGTAGCGGGGGGGAGTGCAGATACGCAGTATTTT.

This chain links TRBV12-3 or TRBV12-4 with TRBJ2-1, with D hard to call. Trimming removed 5 bases at V and 10 bases at J, with 12 bases between. CDR3 length equals 12 residues. CDR3: CASSTPSYEQFF. The CDR3 DNA follows: TGTGCCAGCAGTACCCCCTCGTACGAGCAGTTCTTC.

This clonotype was counted many times. The chain is built from TRBV12-3 or TRBV12-4 and TRBJ2-1; D is unresolved. CDR3 length equals 12 residues. The V end lost 3 bases, the J end lost 7 bases, and 7 bases lay between the germline ends. CDR3 amino acids: CASSFLSNEQFF. CDR3 in DNA: TGTGCCAGCAGTTTTCTCTCAAATGAGCAGTTCTTC.

This chain connects TRBV3-1 to TRBJ2-3; the match to TRBD2 covers 12 bases. This CDR3 has 17 residues. Germline trimming cut 4 bases from V and 2 bases from J; bases unmatched to any gene: 7. CDR1 and CDR2 (germline): LGHDT, YNNKEL (reference sequence). CDR3: CASSRLTSGSITDTQYF. The CDR3 DNA is TGTGCCAGCAGCCGACTGACTAGCGGGAGTATCACAGATACGCAGTATTTT.

This chain connects TRBV7-2 to TRBJ1-4; TRBD1 aligns across 8 bases. Germline V gene lookup returns CDR1 SGHTA and CDR2 FQGNSA. The CDR3 runs to 15 residues. V gave up 5 bases and J gave up 7 bases; unmatched junction bases: 9. CDR3 sequence: CASSIQTGVAEKLFF. The DNA for the CDR3 is TGTGCCAGCAGCATACAGACAGGGGTGGCTGAAAAACTGTTTTTT.

This clonotype has a handful of counts. V and J are TRBV20-1 and TRBJ2-5; D is possibly TRBD2 (5 bases). The CDR3 extends over 14 amino acids. Trimming left V 4 bases short and J 3 bases short, with 15 bases between. In germline, CDR1 is DFQATT, CDR2 SNEGSKA (reference sequence). CDR3 in DNA: TGCAGTGCTACCTCCGGTACTAGTGAAGAGACCCAGTACTTC. Protein: CSATSGTSEETQYF.

This chain uses TRBV11-2 with TRBJ2-7; D gene uncertain. This CDR3 contains 15 residues. Germline V gene data show CDR1 as SGHAT and CDR2 as FQNNGV. Trimming shortened V by 0 bases and J by 5 bases, and 14 bases separated the two germline ends. CDR3 in amino acids: CASSLDGPRAHEQYF. The CDR3 DNA reads as TGTGCCAGCAGCTTAGACGGACCTCGGGCCCACGAGCAGTACTTC.

A few counts support this clonotype. The J gene is TRBJ2-1, the V gene TRBV5-1; D is possibly TRBD2 (6 bases). V lost 2 bases, J lost 5 bases, and 14 bases lay in between. This CDR3 has 15 amino acids. Germline V gene sequence: CDR1 SGHRS, CDR2 YFSETQ. As DNA, the CDR3 is TGCGCCAGCAGCTTAGGGCGGGGCGGTGACAATGAGCAGTTCTTC. Its protein product is CASSLGRGGDNEQFF.

The chain recombines TRBV28 with TRBJ2-7; possible D gene TRBD1, 6 bases. The germline V gene has CDR1 MDHEN and CDR2 SYDVKM. The CDR3 loop spans 15 amino acids. Trimming cost V 5 bases and J 1 base, with 15 bases left between them. Here the CDR3 DNA reads TGTGCCAGCAGTCCAGACAGGCGAACATCCTACGAGCAGTACTTC. Amino acid sequence: CASSPDRRTSYEQYF.